Listed here are 31 T cell receptor beta chains from one sample, sequenced in a study of T cell responses to AZD1222 COVID-19 vaccine. The assay was immunoSEQ multiplex PCR, and TCRdb's table has in-frame clones only and misses some. The sample records tens of thousands of clones, around 73% being singletons. The sample in question was peripheral blood, obtained on day 0 of AZD1222 vaccination. These receptors were taken from an adult in good health.

Concerning this clone: The junction departs from germline at one end; a sequencing error may be responsible. V is TRBV10-3 and J is TRBJ2-7; no firm D call. The CDR3 has 12 residues. Germline CDR1 is ENHRY and CDR2 is SYGVKD. CDR3 in amino acids: CAISVSSYGQYF. In nucleotides, the CDR3 is TGTGCCATCAGTGTGTCTTCATACGGGCAGTACTTC.

The chain is built from TRBV9 and TRBJ2-7, with D tentatively TRBD2 (5 bases). The germline gives CDR1 SGDLS, CDR2 YYNGEE. The V end was cut by 3 bases, the J end by 4 bases, with 11 bases between. The CDR3 has 13 residues. CDR3 nucleotides: TGTGCCAGCAGCGCAGACCGGGGTTACGAGCAGTACTTC. Its translation is CASSADRGYEQYF.

The V call is TRBV9, the J call TRBJ1-5; D ambiguous. The CDR3 spans 14 residues. With 0 bases removed from V and 5 bases from J, the gap between germline ends came to 9 bases. Per germline, CDR1 SGDLS and CDR2 YYNGEE. In nucleotides, the CDR3 is TGTGCCAGCAGCGTAGCAGGTACTGATCAGCCCCAGCATTTT. Its protein product is CASSVAGTDQPQHF.

The V call is TRBV12-3 or TRBV12-4, the J call TRBJ2-7, with 7 bases fitting TRBD1. With V trimmed by 4 bases and J by 6 bases, 6 bases remained unmatched. The length of the CDR3 is 13 residues. CDR3 in amino acids: CASSSHRGSEQYF. The CDR3 DNA is TGTGCCAGCAGTTCCCACAGGGGAAGCGAGCAGTACTTC.

V usage is TRBV7-9 and J usage is TRBJ1-2, with TRBD1 as a possible D gene (5 bases). V lost 3 bases to trimming and J lost 3 bases, with 11 bases between them. Germline-derived CDR1 and CDR2 are SEHNR and FQNEAQ (reference sequence). The CDR3 extends over 14 amino acids. Here the CDR3 DNA reads TGTGCCAGCAGCTTGGACGGGACGGACTATGGCTACACCTTC. Translating it yields CASSLDGTDYGYTF.

For this clone: One end of the junction fails to match germline, which may point to a read error. The chain carries TRBV7-7 and TRBJ2-5; 8 nucleotides line up with TRBD1. The germline CDR1 and CDR2 sequences are SSHAT and FNYEAQ (reference sequence). The CDR3 extends over 15 amino acids. The CDR3 sequence: CASSPTGVGSETQYF. The CDR3 bases are TGTGCTAGCAGCCCGACAGGGGTGGGATCGGAGACCCAGTACTTC.

This clone has only one observation. V usage is TRBV7-2 and J usage is TRBJ1-1; D is perhaps TRBD1 (6 bases). The germline V gene encodes CDR1 SGHTA and CDR2 FQGNSA. The CDR3 consists of 13 residues. Trimming cost V 4 bases and J 6 bases, with 12 bases left between them. CDR3 amino acids: CASSSGVWAEAFF. CDR3 nucleotides: TGTGCCAGCAGCTCAGGGGTTTGGGCTGAAGCTTTCTTT.

V gene TRBV5-4 combines with J gene TRBJ2-7; the match to TRBD2 covers 7 bases. The CDR3 contains 15 residues. The germline V gene has CDR1 SGHNT and CDR2 YYREEE (reference sequence). Germline trimming cut 6 bases from V and 7 bases from J; bases unmatched to any gene: 16. As DNA, the CDR3 is TGTGCCAGCACTTTCAGAGGCGGGAGCCCTAGGGAGCAGTACTTC. Residues: CASTFRGGSPREQYF.

V usage is TRBV9 and J usage is TRBJ1-5, with 8 nucleotides matching TRBD1. Germline V lookup: CDR1 SGDLS, CDR2 YYNGEE. CDR3 length: 16 residues. Trimming cost V 3 bases and J 2 bases; bases outside gene matches: 7. The CDR3: CASSEGQGAGNQPQHF. The CDR3 nucleotides are TGTGCCAGCAGCGAAGGCCAGGGGGCCGGCAATCAGCCCCAGCATTTT.

The CDR3 reads CSASGHQNTEAFF. In nucleotides, the CDR3 is TGCAGTGCTAGTGGGCATCAGAACACTGAAGCTTTCTTT. The rearrangement uses TRBV20-1 and TRBJ1-1; no clear D. Germline V CDR1 and CDR2: DFQATT, SNEGSKA (reference sequence). Trimming took off 3 bases at V and 1 base at J, with 9 bases between the two ends. The CDR3 has 13 residues.

This chain joins TRBV7-2 and TRBJ2-3, with D tentatively TRBD2 (5 bases). The V end was cut by 5 bases, the J end by 3 bases, with 12 bases between. The CDR3 consists of 14 residues. Germline CDR1 and CDR2: SGHTA and FQGNSA. The CDR3 here is CASSTLGETDTQYF. The CDR3 DNA reads TGTGCCAGCAGCACACTTGGGGAGACAGATACGCAGTATTTT.

The DNA for the CDR3 is TGTGCCAGCAGCTCCCAGGGAGGTCCGGACAATGAGCAGTTCTTC. This gives the protein CASSSQGGPDNEQFF. The chain couples TRBV11-2 to TRBJ2-1; weak D call: TRBD2 (6 bases). The CDR3 has 15 amino acids. V lost 4 bases to trimming and J lost 5 bases, with 15 bases between them. Germline CDR1 is SGHAT and CDR2 is FQNNGV. Looking up the rest from reference TRBV11-2 and TRBJ2-1 gives the full variable domain: EAGVAQSPRYKIIEKRQSVAFWCNPISGHATLYWYQQILGQGPKLLIQFQNNGVVDDSQLPKDRFSAERLKGVDSTLKIQPAKLEDSAVYLCASSSQGGPDNEQFFGPGTRLTVL.

The chain carries TRBV6-2 or TRBV6-3 and TRBJ2-7, with TRBD1 identical over 7 bases. From germline, CDR1 is MNHEY and CDR2 SVGEGT. The junction had 7 bases not matched to a gene; V was cut back by 2 bases and J by 3 bases. CDR3 length equals 15 residues. The CDR3 sequence is CASSYPTGEGYEQYF. The DNA of the CDR3 is TGTGCCAGCAGTTACCCTACAGGGGAAGGCTACGAGCAGTACTTC.

The chain joins TRBV7-9 to TRBJ1-2, with 9 bases fitting TRBD1. The CDR3 length is 14 residues. Germline CDR1 and CDR2: SEHNR and FQNEAQ (reference sequence). Germline trimming cut 3 bases from V and 8 bases from J; bases unmatched to any gene: 7. CDR3: CASSFADRGEGYTF. The CDR3 coding sequence is TGTGCCAGCAGCTTCGCGGACAGGGGCGAGGGCTACACCTTC.

The chain recombines TRBV19 with TRBJ1-1, with 8 bases lining up with TRBD1. Germline V gives CDR1 LNHDA, CDR2 SQIVND (reference sequence). This CDR3 is 14 amino acids long. Trimming at V came to 5 bases and at J to 1 base, leaving 3 bases not matched to a gene. This CDR3 reads CASSSGTGNTEAFF. Here the CDR3 DNA reads TGTGCCAGTAGTTCCGGGACAGGGAACACTGAAGCTTTCTTT.

The chain uses TRBV2 and TRBJ2-3; TRBD1 matches 8 bases. Trimming at V came to 4 bases and at J to 2 bases, leaving 2 bases not matched to a gene. This CDR3 contains 14 residues. Per the germline V gene, CDR1 is SNHLY and CDR2 is FYNNEI. The CDR3 loop reads CASSGQGTTDTQYF. CDR3 DNA sequence: TGTGCCAGCAGTGGACAGGGGACCACAGATACGCAGTATTTT.

The chain has TRBV23-1 and TRBJ2-1; TRBD2 matches at 10 bases. TRBV23-1 is classed as an ORF, of uncertain function. The CDR3 is made up of 17 amino acids. Trimming removed 3 bases from V and 5 bases from J; junction bases left unmatched: 10. CDR3 nucleotide sequence: TGCGCCAGCAGTCAGGGGCCTAGCGGGAGACGTGACAATGAGCAGTTCTTC. Its protein is CASSQGPSGRRDNEQFF.

The chain uses TRBV28 and TRBJ2-5; no firm D call. Germline CDR1 and CDR2: MDHEN and SYDVKM. This CDR3 has 13 residues. V gave up 2 bases and J gave up 1 base, with 5 bases separating them. The CDR3 sequence: CASSLNSQETQYF. CDR3 coding DNA: TGTGCCAGCAGTTTAAACAGCCAAGAGACCCAGTACTTC.

This chain links TRBV19 with TRBJ1-2, with 10 bases aligning to TRBD1. The germline gives CDR1 LNHDA, CDR2 SQIVND (reference sequence). The CDR3 contains 13 residues. The trim removed 6 bases at V and 4 bases at J, leaving 2 bases unmatched. The CDR3 sequence is CASSGQGGYGYTF. The CDR3 DNA is TGTGCCAGTAGCGGACAGGGGGGCTATGGCTACACCTTC.

The V call is TRBV20-1, the J call TRBJ2-7, with 8 bases identical to TRBD1. This CDR3 comprises 11 residues. V shed 6 bases, J shed 4 bases, and the junction held 2 bases outside the gene matches. Germline V gene sequence: CDR1 DFQATT, CDR2 SNEGSKA (reference sequence). CDR3 nucleotide sequence: TGCAGTGCCAGGACAGGGTACGAGCAGTACTTC. Its translation: CSARTGYEQYF.

The rearrangement uses TRBV6-5 and TRBJ1-2; D is ambiguous. Trimming removed 7 bases from V and 2 bases from J, with 8 bases in between. The CDR3 length is 12 residues. Germline-derived CDR1 and CDR2 are MNHEY and SVGAGI. CDR3 DNA: TGTGCCAGCACCAACGACAACTATGGCTACACCTTC. Amino acids: CASTNDNYGYTF.

The chain combines TRBV6-6 with TRBJ2-7, with 14 bases fitting TRBD2. The J segment lost 7 bases and the V segment lost 0 bases, leaving 5 bases of the junction unmatched. The CDR3 runs 16 residues. Germline CDR1 is MNHNY and CDR2 is SVGAGI (reference sequence). The CDR3 coding sequence is TGTGCCAGCAGTTACTCGACGGGACTAGCGGGGGAAGAGCAGTACTTC. Translated, it gives CASSYSTGLAGEEQYF.

The rearrangement joins TRBV14 to TRBJ1-1; 8 nucleotides line up with TRBD1. The CDR3 is 17 residues long. The germline V gene has CDR1 SGHDN and CDR2 FVKESK. V was clipped by 4 bases and J by 5 bases; unmatched bases: 15. The CDR3 region is CASSPFRDRSVGTEAFF. The CDR3 nucleotides read TGTGCCAGCAGCCCTTTCCGGGACAGGAGTGTAGGTACTGAAGCTTTCTTT.

V is TRBV9 and J is TRBJ2-2; no reliable D call. The CDR3 sequence is 14 residues long. Trimming removed 4 bases at V and 1 base at J, with 8 bases between. CDR1 and CDR2 from the germline V gene are SGDLS and YYNGEE. The CDR3 spells CASSTHGNTGELFF. Written as DNA, the CDR3 is TGTGCCAGCAGCACCCACGGGAACACCGGGGAGCTGTTTTTT.

This clone was detected once. This sequence joins TRBV5-6 and TRBJ1-5; TRBD1 might be the D (6 bases). The germline V gene has CDR1 SGHDT and CDR2 YYEEEE. V was trimmed by 0 bases and J by 4 bases, leaving 14 bases between them. There are 16 residues in the CDR3. The CDR3 DNA is TGTGCCAGCAGCTTGGGCAGCCGACAGGTGAATCAGCCCCAGCATTTT. Translated, it gives CASSLGSRQVNQPQHF.

The chain combines TRBV9 with TRBJ2-5; 8 nucleotides line up with TRBD1. After removal of 0 bases from V and 5 bases from J, the junction contained 6 bases not matched to a gene. This CDR3 contains 15 residues. CDR1 and CDR2 from the germline V gene are SGDLS and YYNGEE. CDR3 coding DNA: TGTGCCAGCAGCGTAGGCCAGGGGGCATGGGAGACCCAGTACTTC. Its translation is CASSVGQGAWETQYF.

By sample share, this clone is medium-sized (0.01 to 0.1%). The chain has TRBV11-2 and TRBJ1-5; weak D call: TRBD1 (5 bases). The CDR3 contains 13 residues. The ends were cut back, 1 base at V and 6 bases at J, with 7 bases in the middle. The germline V gene encodes CDR1 SGHAT and CDR2 FQNNGV. CDR3 sequence (DNA): TGTGCCAGCAGCTTAGGGGACCGTCAGCCCCAGCATTTT. As protein: CASSLGDRQPQHF.

The gene calls are TRBV15 and TRBJ2-1, with 11 bases lining up with TRBD2. From germline, CDR1 is LNHNV and CDR2 YYDKDF (reference sequence). The CDR3 sequence is 17 residues long. The trim removed 5 bases at V and 6 bases at J, leaving 12 bases unmatched. CDR3 in amino acids: CATSFDPTSGSTNEQFF. CDR3 coding DNA: TGTGCCACCAGCTTTGACCCTACTAGCGGGAGTACCAATGAGCAGTTCTTC.

This chain links TRBV2 with TRBJ1-6; the match to TRBD1 covers 7 bases. Germline CDR1 SNHLY, CDR2 FYNNEI. J gave up 5 bases and V 4 bases, and 5 bases lay outside the gene matches. The CDR3 is 15 residues long. The CDR3 coding sequence is TGTGCCAGCAGTGGGGACAGCGCTGATAATTCACCCCTCCACTTT. It translates to CASSGDSADNSPLHF.

The genes are TRBV2 and TRBJ1-3; D is uncertain. Germline CDR1 is SNHLY and CDR2 is FYNNEI. There are 15 residues in the CDR3. V was shortened by 6 bases and J by 8 bases, with 20 bases between the two germline ends. DNA for the CDR3: TGTGCCAGCAGCCCTCAAGGACTTGAATCGGACACCATATATTTT. Its protein product is CASSPQGLESDTIYF.

The rearrangement uses TRBV19 and TRBJ2-7; perhaps TRBD1 as D (6 bases). V was trimmed by 1 base and J by 2 bases, leaving 9 bases between them. CDR1 is LNHDA, CDR2 SQIVND, per germline (reference sequence). This CDR3 has 14 residues. Here the CDR3 reads CASSIVKGAYEQYF. CDR3 DNA sequence: TGTGCCAGTAGTATAGTAAAGGGGGCCTACGAGCAGTACTTC.